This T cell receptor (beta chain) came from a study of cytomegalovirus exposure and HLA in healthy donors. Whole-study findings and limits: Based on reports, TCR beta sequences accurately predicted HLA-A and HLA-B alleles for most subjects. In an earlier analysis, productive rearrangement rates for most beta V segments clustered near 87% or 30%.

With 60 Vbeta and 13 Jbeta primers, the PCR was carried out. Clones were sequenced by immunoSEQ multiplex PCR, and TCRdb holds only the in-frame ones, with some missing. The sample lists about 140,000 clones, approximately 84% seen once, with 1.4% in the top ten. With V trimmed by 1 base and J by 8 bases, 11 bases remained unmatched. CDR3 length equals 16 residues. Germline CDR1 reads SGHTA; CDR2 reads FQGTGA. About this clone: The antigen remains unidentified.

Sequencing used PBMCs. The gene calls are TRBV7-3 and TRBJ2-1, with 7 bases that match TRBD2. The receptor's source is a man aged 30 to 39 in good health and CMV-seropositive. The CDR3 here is CASSLNGGRGPDEQFF. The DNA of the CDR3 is TGTGCCAGCAGCTTAAACGGCGGGAGAGGGCCCGATGAGCAGTTCTTC.